These 5 T cell receptor beta chains came from one sample sequenced in a study of breast tumors, draining lymph nodes, adjacent tissues. Samples came from axillary lymph nodes draining the breast cancer. TCRdb re-called the multiplex PCR reads with MiXCR, one entry per CDR3 protein. The table has around 300,000 distinct CDR3 sequences, roughly 31% seen once. The sequenced material came from axillary lymph node tissue. These receptors were obtained from a female donor with breast cancer. Some clones in this sample may be carry-over from other donors' samples.

This clonotype was seen many times. The chain recombines TRBV7-2 with TRBJ1-6; D unclear. V was trimmed by 5 bases and J by 7 bases, leaving 12 bases between them. The length of the CDR3 is 14 residues. Germline CDR1 reads SGHTA; CDR2 reads FQGNSA. In DNA, the CDR3 is TGTGCCAGCAGCCTGTCAGACGGAAATTCACCCCTCCACTTT. Protein product: CASSLSDGNSPLHF.

This clonotype was counted at least ten times. The rearrangement joins TRBV12-3 or TRBV12-4 to TRBJ2-1; the match to TRBD2 covers 9 bases. This CDR3 is 16 amino acids long. Trimming cost V 3 bases and J 9 bases; bases outside gene matches: 12. CDR3 sequence (DNA): TGTGCCAGCAGTTTTATGGGCGGGAGGGCGTCGGCTGAGCAGTTCTTC. Amino acids: CASSFMGGRASAEQFF.

J is TRBJ1-2 and V is TRBV19; D gene ambiguous. V was cut by 7 bases and J by 3 bases, with 15 bases left in between. The germline gives CDR1 LNHDA, CDR2 SQIVND (reference sequence). This CDR3 region has 14 residues. The CDR3 here is CASINSRHDYGYTF. The DNA of the CDR3 is TGTGCCAGTATTAACAGCCGTCACGACTATGGCTACACCTTC.

The chain employs TRBV3-1 and TRBJ1-3; D gene unclear. CDR1 LGHDT and CDR2 YNNKEL come from the germline V gene (reference sequence). This CDR3 is built from 16 residues. With 0 bases removed from V and 3 bases from J, the gap between germline ends came to 12 bases. The DNA for the CDR3 is TGTGCCAGCAGCCAAGATCACAGACTAGTTGGAAACACCATATATTTT. Translating gives CASSQDHRLVGNTIYF.

In its sample, this clonotype was seen a few times. The chain carries TRBV5-8 and TRBJ1-2, with 9 bases fitting TRBD1. The CDR3 spans 17 residues. V shed 3 bases, J shed 8 bases, and the junction held 17 bases outside the gene matches. CDR1 and CDR2 from the germline V gene are SGHTS and YDEGEE. The CDR3 here is CASSSKTPLDRGGGYTF. In DNA, the CDR3 is TGTGCCAGCAGCTCCAAAACCCCCCTGGACAGGGGTGGGGGCTACACCTTC.